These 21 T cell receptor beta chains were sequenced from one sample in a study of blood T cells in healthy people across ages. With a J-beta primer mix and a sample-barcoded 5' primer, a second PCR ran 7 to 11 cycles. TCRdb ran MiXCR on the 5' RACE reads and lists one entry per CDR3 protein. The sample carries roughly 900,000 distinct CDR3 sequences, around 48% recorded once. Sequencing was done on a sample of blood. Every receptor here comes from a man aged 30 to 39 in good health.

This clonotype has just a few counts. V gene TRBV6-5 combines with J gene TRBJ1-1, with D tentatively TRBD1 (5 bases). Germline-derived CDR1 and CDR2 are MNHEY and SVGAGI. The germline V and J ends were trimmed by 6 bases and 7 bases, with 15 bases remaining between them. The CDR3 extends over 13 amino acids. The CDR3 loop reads CASRRPGGDEAFF. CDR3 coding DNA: TGTGCCAGCAGACGACCCGGGGGAGATGAAGCTTTCTTT.

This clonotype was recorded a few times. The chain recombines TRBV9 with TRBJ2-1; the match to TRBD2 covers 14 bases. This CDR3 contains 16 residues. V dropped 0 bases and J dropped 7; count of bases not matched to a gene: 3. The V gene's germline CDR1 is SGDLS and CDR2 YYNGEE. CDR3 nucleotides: TGTGCCAGCAGCGTAGGACTAGCGGGGGGGAGGAATGAGCAGTTCTTC. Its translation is CASSVGLAGGRNEQFF.

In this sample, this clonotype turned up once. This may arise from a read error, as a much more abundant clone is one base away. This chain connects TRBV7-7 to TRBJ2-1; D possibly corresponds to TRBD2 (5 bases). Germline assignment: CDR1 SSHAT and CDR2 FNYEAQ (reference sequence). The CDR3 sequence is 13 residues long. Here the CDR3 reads CASSLGDYNGQFF. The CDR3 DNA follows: TGTGCTAGCAGCTTAGGTGACTACAATGGGCAGTTCTTC.

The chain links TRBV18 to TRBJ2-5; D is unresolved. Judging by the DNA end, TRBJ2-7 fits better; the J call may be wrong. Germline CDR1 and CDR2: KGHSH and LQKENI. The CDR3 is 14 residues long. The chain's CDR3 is CASSPPHGQYEQYF. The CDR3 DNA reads TGTGCCAGCTCACCACCTCATGGGCAGTACGAGCAGTACTTC.

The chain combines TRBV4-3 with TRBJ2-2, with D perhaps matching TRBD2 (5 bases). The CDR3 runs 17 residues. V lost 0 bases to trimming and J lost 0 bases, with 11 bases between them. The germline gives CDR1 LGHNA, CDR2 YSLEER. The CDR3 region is CASSQEGSVANTGELFF. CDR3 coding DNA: TGCGCCAGCAGCCAAGAGGGTAGCGTCGCGAACACCGGGGAGCTGTTTTTT.

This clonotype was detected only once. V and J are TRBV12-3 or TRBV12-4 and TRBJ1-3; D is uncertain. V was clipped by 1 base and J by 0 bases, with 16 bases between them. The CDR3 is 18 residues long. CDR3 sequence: CASSLVGGLLISGNTIYF. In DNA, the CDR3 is TGTGCCAGCAGTTTAGTAGGAGGACTGCTGATCTCTGGAAACACCATATATTTT.

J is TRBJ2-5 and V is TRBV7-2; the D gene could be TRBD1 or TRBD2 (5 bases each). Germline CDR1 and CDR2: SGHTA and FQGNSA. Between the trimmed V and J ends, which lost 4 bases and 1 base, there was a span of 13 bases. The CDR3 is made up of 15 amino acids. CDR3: CASSSRSGTQETQYF. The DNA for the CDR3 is TGTGCCAGCAGCTCTCGATCGGGGACCCAAGAGACCCAGTACTTC.

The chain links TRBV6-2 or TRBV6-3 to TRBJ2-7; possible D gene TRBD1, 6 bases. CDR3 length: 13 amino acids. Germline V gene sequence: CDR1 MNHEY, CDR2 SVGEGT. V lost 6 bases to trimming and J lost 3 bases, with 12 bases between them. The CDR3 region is CASRDDRFYEQYF. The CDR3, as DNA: TGTGCCAGCAGAGACGACAGGTTCTACGAGCAGTACTTC.

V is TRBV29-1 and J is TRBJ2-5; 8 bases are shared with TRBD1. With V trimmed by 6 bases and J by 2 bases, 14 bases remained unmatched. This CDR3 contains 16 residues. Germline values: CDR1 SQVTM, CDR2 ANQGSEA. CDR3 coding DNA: TGCAGCGTCCGACCGACCGGGACAGGCGGTCAAGAGACCCAGTACTTC. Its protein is CSVRPTGTGGQETQYF.

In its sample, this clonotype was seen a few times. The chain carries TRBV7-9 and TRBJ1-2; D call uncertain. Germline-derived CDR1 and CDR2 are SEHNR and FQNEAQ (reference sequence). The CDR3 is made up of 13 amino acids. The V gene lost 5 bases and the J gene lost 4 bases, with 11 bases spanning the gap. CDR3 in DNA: TGTGCCAGCAGCGTAGACACACGCTATGGCTACACCTTC. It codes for CASSVDTRYGYTF.

The CDR3 DNA sequence: TGCGCCAGCAGCCAAACCTCTAGCGGGGGGCCGCGGATAGATACGCAGTATTTT. Translating gives CASSQTSSGGPRIDTQYF. This chain uses TRBV4-1 with TRBJ2-3; TRBD2 matches 11 bases. CDR3 length equals 18 residues. Germline V gene sequence: CDR1 MGHRA, CDR2 YSYEKL. The ends lost 2 bases at V and 5 bases at J; junction bases unmatched: 12.

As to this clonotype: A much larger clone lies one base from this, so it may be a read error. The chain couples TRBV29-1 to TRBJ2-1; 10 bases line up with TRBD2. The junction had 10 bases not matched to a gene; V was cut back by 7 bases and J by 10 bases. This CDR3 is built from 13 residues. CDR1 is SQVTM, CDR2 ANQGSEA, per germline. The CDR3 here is CSGELLAGEEQFF. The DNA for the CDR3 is TGCAGCGGTGAGCTCCTAGCGGGGGAGGAGCAGTTCTTC.

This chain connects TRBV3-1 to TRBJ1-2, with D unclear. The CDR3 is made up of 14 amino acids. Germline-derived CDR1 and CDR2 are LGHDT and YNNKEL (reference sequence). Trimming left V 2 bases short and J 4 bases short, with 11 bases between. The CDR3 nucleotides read TGTGCCAGCAGCCAAACCCGGACCGGCTATGGCTACACCTTC. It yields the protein CASSQTRTGYGYTF.

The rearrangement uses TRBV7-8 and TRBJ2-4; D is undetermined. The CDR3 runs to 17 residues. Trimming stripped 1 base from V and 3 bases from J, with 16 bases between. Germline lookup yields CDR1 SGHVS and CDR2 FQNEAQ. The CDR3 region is CASSLVRVTWGKNIQYF. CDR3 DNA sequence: TGTGCCAGCAGCTTAGTCCGGGTAACGTGGGGCAAAAACATTCAGTACTTC.

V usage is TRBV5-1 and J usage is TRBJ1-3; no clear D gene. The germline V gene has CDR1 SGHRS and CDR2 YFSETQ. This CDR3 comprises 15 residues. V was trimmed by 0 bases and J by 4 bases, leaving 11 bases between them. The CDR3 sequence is CASSLGLAKGNTIYF. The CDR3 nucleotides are TGCGCCAGCAGCTTGGGCCTGGCGAAAGGAAACACCATATATTTT.

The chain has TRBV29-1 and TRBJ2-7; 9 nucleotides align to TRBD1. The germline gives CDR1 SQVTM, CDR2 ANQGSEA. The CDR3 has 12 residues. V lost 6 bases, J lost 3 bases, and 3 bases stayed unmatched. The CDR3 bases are TGCAGCGTACAGGGGGCGAACTACGAGCAGTACTTC. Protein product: CSVQGANYEQYF.

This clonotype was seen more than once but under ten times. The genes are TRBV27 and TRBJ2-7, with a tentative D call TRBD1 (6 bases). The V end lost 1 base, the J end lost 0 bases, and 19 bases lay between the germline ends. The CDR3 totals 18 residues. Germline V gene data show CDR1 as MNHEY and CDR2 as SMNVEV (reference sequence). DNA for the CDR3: TGTGCCAGCAGTTTATATACCGTCTCCGACAGGAGCTCCTACGAGCAGTACTTC. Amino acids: CASSLYTVSDRSSYEQYF.

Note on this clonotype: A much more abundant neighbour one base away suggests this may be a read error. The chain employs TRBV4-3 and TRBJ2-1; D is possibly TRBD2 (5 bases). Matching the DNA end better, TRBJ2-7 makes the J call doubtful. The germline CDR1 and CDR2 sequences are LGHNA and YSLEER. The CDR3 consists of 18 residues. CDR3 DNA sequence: TGCGCCAGCAGCCACGACCTCCGGAGGACTGGATTAAACAATGAGCAGTACTTC. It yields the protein CASSHDLRRTGLNNEQYF.

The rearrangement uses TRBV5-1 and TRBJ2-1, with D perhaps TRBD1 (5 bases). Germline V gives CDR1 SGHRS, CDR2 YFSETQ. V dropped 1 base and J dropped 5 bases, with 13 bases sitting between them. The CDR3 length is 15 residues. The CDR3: CASSLQVADNNEQFF. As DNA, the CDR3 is TGCGCCAGCAGCTTGCAAGTTGCGGACAACAATGAGCAGTTCTTC.

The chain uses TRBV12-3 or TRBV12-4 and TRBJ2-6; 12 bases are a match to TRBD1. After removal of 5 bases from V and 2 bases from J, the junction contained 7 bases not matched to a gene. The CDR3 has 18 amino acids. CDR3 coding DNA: TGTGCCAGCAGTCCCCGGGACAGGGGGCAAGCTGGGGCCAACGTCCTGACTTTC. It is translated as CASSPRDRGQAGANVLTF.

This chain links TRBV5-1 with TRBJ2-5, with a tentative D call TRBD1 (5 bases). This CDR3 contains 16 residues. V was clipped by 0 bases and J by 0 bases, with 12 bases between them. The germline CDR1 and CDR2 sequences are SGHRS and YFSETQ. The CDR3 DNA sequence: TGCGCCAGCAGCTTGGCGCAAAGGACACACCAAGAGACCCAGTACTTC. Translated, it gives CASSLAQRTHQETQYF.